This T cell receptor (beta chain) was recorded in a study of blood T cell repertoires in COVID-19. In the authors' workflow: Counts of nucleated cells, estimated from reference gene primer amplification, were obtained. Clones were sequenced by immunoSEQ multiplex PCR, and TCRdb holds only the in-frame ones, with some missing. Clone size and V and J calls were adopted from that table, with D and trimming inferred from the DNA. The table has nearly 25,000 clones, about 91% seen once; the top ten hold about 32%. This clone was seen a few times. The sequence derives from a man in his 70s with active COVID-19. The specimen sequenced was peripheral blood.

DNA of the CDR3: TGTGCCAGCAGTTCAACAGGGTCGGCTCAGCCCCAGCATTTT. Its translation: CASSSTGSAQPQHF. This chain connects TRBV28 to TRBJ1-5, with D possibly TRBD1 on 6 matching bases. The V and J ends lost 4 bases and 6 bases respectively, with 13 bases between them. Germline V gene lookup returns CDR1 MDHEN and CDR2 SYDVKM. The length of the CDR3 is 14 residues.